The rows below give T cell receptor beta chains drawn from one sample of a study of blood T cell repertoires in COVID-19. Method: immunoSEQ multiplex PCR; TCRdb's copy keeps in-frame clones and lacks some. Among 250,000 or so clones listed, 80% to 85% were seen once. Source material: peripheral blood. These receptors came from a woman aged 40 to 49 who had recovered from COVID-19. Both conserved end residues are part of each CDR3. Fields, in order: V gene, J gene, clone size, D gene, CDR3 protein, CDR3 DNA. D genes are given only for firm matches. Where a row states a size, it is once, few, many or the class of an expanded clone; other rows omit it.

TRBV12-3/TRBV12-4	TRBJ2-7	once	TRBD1	CASSLTGVNEQYF	TGTGCCAGCAGTTTAACAGGGGTCAACGAGCAGTACTTC
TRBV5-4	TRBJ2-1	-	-	CASSPRDSSSYNEQFF	TGTGCCAGCAGCCCACGGGATTCCAGCTCCTACAATGAGCAGTTCTTC
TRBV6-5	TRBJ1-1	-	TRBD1	CASSSLDRGTEAFF	TGTGCCAGCAGTTCCCTGGACAGGGGCACAGAAGCTTTCTTT
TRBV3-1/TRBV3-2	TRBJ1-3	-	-	CASSQDAGLSGNTIYF	TGTGCCAGCAGCCAAGATGCCGGACTCTCTGGAAACACCATATATTTT
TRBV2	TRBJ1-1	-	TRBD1	CASREQGAMGTEAFF	TGTGCCAGCAGAGAACAGGGGGCGATGGGCACTGAAGCTTTCTTT
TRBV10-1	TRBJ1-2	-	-	CARKQGISYGYTF	TGCGCCAGAAAACAGGGAATTAGCTATGGCTACACCTTC
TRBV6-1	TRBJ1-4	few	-	CASSDPREPAEKLFF	TGTGCCAGCAGTGATCCGCGGGAGCCAGCTGAAAAACTGTTTTTT
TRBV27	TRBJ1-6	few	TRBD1	CASSSTNRGLSYNSPLHF	TGTGCCAGCAGTTCAACCAACAGGGGGCTGTCCTATAATTCACCCCTCCACTTT
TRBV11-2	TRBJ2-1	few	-	CASRFGGKDSSYNEQFF	TGTGCCAGCAGATTCGGGGGGAAGGACAGCTCCTACAATGAGCAGTTCTTC
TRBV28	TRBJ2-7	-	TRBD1	CASRTTGVQEQYF	TGTGCCAGCAGAACTACAGGGGTTCAGGAGCAGTACTTC
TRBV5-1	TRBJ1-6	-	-	CASSLLGQGNSPLHF	TGCGCCAGCAGCTTGCTGGGACAAGGTAATTCACCCCTCCACTTT
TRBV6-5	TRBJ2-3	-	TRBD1	CASSYRGLGTDTQYF	TGTGCCAGCAGCTACAGGGGATTAGGAACAGATACGCAGTATTTT